This record covers a single TCR beta chain. Its specificity is not known. The PCR contained 60 Vbeta and 13 Jbeta primers. Sequencing was performed with immunoSEQ multiplex PCR; in TCRdb, only in-frame clones are kept and a portion is missing. In the table there are around 170,000 clones, around three quarters of which are singletons. V lost 8 bases and J lost 6; bases outside the gene matches: 10. Germline lookup yields CDR1 LNHDA and CDR2 SQIVND (reference sequence). The CDR3 is 14 residues long. This specimen belongs to a study of cytomegalovirus exposure and HLA in healthy donors. Findings and caveats of the study: Previously analyzed data showed that most TCR beta V segments were productive at a frequency of about 90% or about 30%. There were about 160 TCR beta chains listed as cytomegalovirus-associated. An analysis was carried out at a later point. It showed that HLA-associated TCR beta chains were more clonally expanded than equally common non-associated chains. Some V segments, including TRBV6-2 and TRBV6-3, were excluded as indistinguishable.

The TCR comes from a woman between 45 and 60 years old in good health and CMV-seropositive. Sequencing was done on a sample of PBMCs. This sequence joins TRBV19 and TRBJ1-5, with 7 bases lining up with TRBD1. The CDR3 spells CASEINRGSQPQHF. The CDR3 coding sequence is TGTGCCAGTGAGATTAACAGGGGAAGTCAGCCCCAGCATTTT.